Here is one TCR beta chain with its context. The CDR3 covers 16 residues. V shed 8 bases and J 4 bases; nucleotides not matched to a gene: 14. The germline CDR1 and CDR2 sequences are MNHNY and SVGAGI (reference sequence). This specimen comes from a study of shared clonotypes between healthy human individuals. Profiled with immunoSEQ multiplex PCR; TCRdb holds only in-frame clones, not every one. In the table there are around 340,000 clones, 73% of which are singletons. Sequencing was done on a sample of memory CD4+ T cells sorted from blood. Subset defined: CD45RA-negative fraction. The clonotype originates from a man aged 25-40 years in good health. J is TRBJ2-3 and V is TRBV6-6; 8 positions match TRBD2. CDR3 protein: CASDSSGGPPADTQYF. For the CDR3, the DNA is TGTGCCAGCGATTCCTCGGGAGGGCCCCCCGCAGATACGCAGTATTTT.